The 22 T cell receptor beta chains listed next were all sequenced from one sample in a study of blood T cell repertoires in COVID-19. Sequencing used immunoSEQ multiplex PCR; TCRdb keeps in-frame clones, though not all of them. The data show fewer than 350,000 clones, with under 90% seen just once and less than 3% held by the top ten. The material sequenced was peripheral blood. Receptors were obtained from a woman aged 60-75 years with active or convalescent COVID-19.

This sequence joins TRBV12-1 and TRBJ1-5; the table calls TRBD1, which could not be checked here. TRBV12-1 is an annotated pseudogene. The CDR3 runs to 18 residues. The CDR3 reads CASSLGWTGGGSNQPQHF. The CDR3 DNA reads TGTGCCAGCAGCTTAGGATGGACAGGGGGCGGGAGCAATCAGCCCCAGCATTTT.

The chain employs TRBV19 and TRBJ1-1; no definite D call. V was pared by 7 bases and J by 3 bases, with 9 bases between. CDR3 length: 12 residues. CDR1 and CDR2 (germline): LNHDA, SQIVND (reference sequence). Written as DNA, the CDR3 is TGTGCCAGTACGGGGTGGGACACTGAAGCTTTCTTT. Protein product: CASTGWDTEAFF.

This chain joins TRBV12-3 or TRBV12-4 and TRBJ1-6; D might be TRBD1 (6 bases). The CDR3 has 13 residues. Trimming took off 7 bases at V and 9 bases at J, with 13 bases between the two ends. The DNA for the CDR3 is TGTGCCAGCACGGGGGGGCCGGGTTCACCCCTCCACTTT. Its protein is CASTGGPGSPLHF.

The chain recombines TRBV18 with TRBJ2-3, with D perhaps matching TRBD2 (6 bases). The CDR3 runs 17 residues. CDR1 and CDR2 from the germline V gene are KGHSH and LQKENI. Trimming pared 3 bases from V and 0 bases from J, leaving 16 bases between. The CDR3 is CASSPVTAGPSTDTQYF. CDR3 coding DNA: TGTGCCAGCTCACCGGTAACGGCGGGGCCTAGCACAGATACGCAGTATTTT.

This rearrangement joins TRBV6-1 to TRBJ1-5, with D unresolved. V was shortened by 1 base and J by 3 bases, with 13 bases between the two germline ends. CDR1 is MNHNS, CDR2 SASEGT, per germline. The CDR3 sequence is 16 residues long. The CDR3 sequence is CASSEVGRLNNQPQHF. CDR3 DNA sequence: TGTGCCAGCAGTGAAGTTGGCAGACTTAACAATCAGCCCCAGCATTTT.

V is TRBV2 and J is TRBJ2-3, with 7 bases that match TRBD2. The CDR3 consists of 12 residues. The V gene's germline CDR1 is SNHLY and CDR2 FYNNEI. The V gene end was trimmed by 4 bases and the J gene end by 14 bases; junction bases not matched to a gene: 9. CDR3 bases: TGTGCCAGCAGTGGGGGGACTACCGACTCGTATTTT. Its protein product is CASSGGTTDSYF. Using reference TRBV2 and TRBJ2-3 for the parts outside the CDR3, the full variable domain is EPEVTQTPSHQVTQMGQEVILRCVPISNHLYFYWYRQILGQKVEFLVSFYNNEISEKSEIFDDQFSVERPDGSNFTLKIRSTKLEDSAMYFCASSGGTTDSYFGPGTRLTVL.

This chain joins TRBV5-1 and TRBJ1-1; D gene ambiguous. The CDR3 runs 13 residues. V was trimmed by 1 base and J by 1 base, leaving 5 bases between them. The V gene's germline CDR1 is SGHRS and CDR2 YFSETQ. The CDR3 sequence: CASSLISNTEAFF. CDR3 sequence (DNA): TGCGCCAGCAGCTTGATCTCGAACACTGAAGCTTTCTTT.

The chain uses TRBV19 and TRBJ2-7; D perhaps matches TRBD2 (5 bases). The germline CDR1 and CDR2 sequences are LNHDA and SQIVND (reference sequence). With 1 base removed from V and 4 bases from J, the gap between germline ends came to 11 bases. This CDR3 comprises 14 residues. In DNA form, the CDR3 reads TGTGCCAGTAGTATAGGGTTGCTAGCTTACGAGCAGTACTTC. Protein sequence: CASSIGLLAYEQYF.

The chain combines TRBV12-3 or TRBV12-4 with TRBJ1-2, with D tentatively TRBD1 (5 bases). This CDR3 spans 13 amino acids. Trimming took off 5 bases at V and 2 bases at J, with 9 bases between the two ends. DNA for the CDR3: TGTGCCAGCAGTGTTGACAGAAACTATGGCTACACCTTC. Translating it yields CASSVDRNYGYTF.

The count of this clone is one. The genes are TRBV18 and TRBJ1-4; D uncertain. This CDR3 is 14 amino acids long. CDR1 and CDR2 from the germline V gene are KGHSH and LQKENI. V was trimmed by 8 bases and J by 2 bases, leaving 12 bases between them. The chain's CDR3 is CASTSGWTNEKLFF. The CDR3 nucleotides read TGTGCCAGCACCTCGGGGTGGACTAATGAAAAACTGTTTTTT.

The chain uses TRBV19 and TRBJ2-7; no clear D. Trimming left V 1 base short and J 3 bases short, with 13 bases between. Per germline, CDR1 LNHDA and CDR2 SQIVND (reference sequence). The CDR3 is 15 residues long. The CDR3 nucleotides are TGTGCCAGTAGTATAGGAGCAGGTTCCGTCTACGAGCAGTACTTC. Protein product: CASSIGAGSVYEQYF.

The rearrangement uses TRBV11-3 and TRBJ1-1, with TRBD1 matching over 7 bases. With V trimmed by 6 bases and J by 3 bases, 4 bases remained unmatched. Germline lookup yields CDR1 SGHNT and CDR2 YENEEA. This CDR3 has 13 residues. The CDR3 here is CASRGTGDTEAFF. CDR3 in DNA: TGTGCCAGCAGAGGAACAGGGGACACTGAAGCTTTCTTT.

The chain uses TRBV7-3 and TRBJ2-3; 8 positions agree with TRBD2. Germline CDR1 SGHTA, CDR2 FQGTGA. V lost 3 bases and J lost 3; bases outside the gene matches: 2. The CDR3 loop spans 14 amino acids. CDR3 amino acids: CASSLRGETDTQYF. The CDR3, as DNA: TGTGCCAGCAGCTTGCGGGGGGAGACAGATACGCAGTATTTT. The complete variable domain, with remaining parts taken from reference TRBV7-3 and TRBJ2-3, reads GAGVSQTPSNKVTEKGKYVELRCDPISGHTALYWYRQSLGQGPEFLIYFQGTGAADDSGLPNDRFFAVRPEGSVSTLKIQRTERGDSAVYLCASSLRGETDTQYFGPGTRLTVL.

This clone showed up just a few times. One junction end does not reproduce the germline sequence, and a read error may be involved. The gene calls are TRBV5-1 and TRBJ1-6; D ambiguous. Germline V gene data show CDR1 as SGHRS and CDR2 as YFSETQ. This CDR3 has 17 residues. CDR3 coding DNA: TGCGCCAGCAGTTTGGACGGGTCCATGAACTATAATTCACCCCTCCACTTT. Protein product: CASSLDGSMNYNSPLHF.

CDR3 DNA sequence: TGTGCCAGCAGCCAAGGCCGGGACAGGGTGTTCGGTGGGGAGCTGTTTTTT. Residues: CASSQGRDRVFGGELFF. The chain is built from TRBV4-2 and TRBJ2-2; 9 bases align to TRBD1. The CDR3 totals 17 residues. V lost 1 base and J lost 8; bases outside the gene matches: 11. Germline V gene sequence: CDR1 LGHNA, CDR2 YNFKEQ.

This rearrangement joins TRBV6-5 to TRBJ1-1; tentatively, D is TRBD1 (5 bases). The V end was cut by 2 bases, the J end by 9 bases, with 13 bases between. Per germline, CDR1 MNHEY and CDR2 SVGAGI. CDR3 length: 13 residues. CDR3: CASSYRGLRKAFF. The CDR3 nucleotides read TGTGCCAGCAGTTACAGGGGACTAAGGAAAGCTTTCTTT.

The chain combines TRBV6-2 or TRBV6-3 with TRBJ2-3, with 10 bases lining up with TRBD2. Germline lookup yields CDR1 MNHEY and CDR2 SVGEGT. CDR3 length: 16 amino acids. Trimming cost V 5 bases and J 5 bases; bases outside gene matches: 10. The DNA of the CDR3 is TGTGCCAGCAGTCGAGGGAGCGGGGGGGCAGGAGATACGCAGTATTTT. Encoded protein: CASSRGSGGAGDTQYF.

The CDR3 sequence is CASGPAGGPRTGELFF. CDR3 nucleotide sequence: TGTGCCAGCGGACCAGCGGGGGGGCCGAGGACCGGGGAGCTGTTTTTT. V and J are TRBV11-2 and TRBJ2-2; TRBD2 agrees at 10 bases. Germline trimming cut 8 bases from V and 5 bases from J; bases unmatched to any gene: 11. CDR3 size: 16 residues. In germline, CDR1 is SGHAT, CDR2 FQNNGV.

The J gene is TRBJ1-2, the V gene TRBV20-1; a possible D gene is TRBD1 (5 bases). The CDR3 is 12 amino acids. Germline loops: CDR1 DFQATT, CDR2 SNEGSKA (reference sequence). Trimming cost V 3 bases and J 1 base, with 6 bases left between them. DNA for the CDR3: TGCAGTGCTAGTCAGGGTAACTATGGCTACACCTTC. Amino acids: CSASQGNYGYTF.

The chain employs TRBV4-2 and TRBJ2-1; 13 bases fit TRBD2. V lost 6 bases, J lost 5 bases, and 4 bases stayed unmatched. There are 15 residues in the CDR3. In germline, CDR1 is LGHNA, CDR2 YNFKEQ. As DNA, the CDR3 is TGTGCCAGCAGTCAGACTAGCGGGGGGAACAATGAGCAGTTCTTC. Protein: CASSQTSGGNNEQFF.

V usage is TRBV7-9 and J usage is TRBJ2-2; possible D gene TRBD1, 6 bases. Trimming stripped 2 bases from V and 4 bases from J, with 20 bases between. The CDR3 runs to 18 residues. Germline CDR1 SEHNR, CDR2 FQNEAQ (reference sequence). CDR3 protein: CASSLYGGAVFGTGELFF. In DNA, the CDR3 is TGTGCCAGCAGCTTATATGGGGGCGCGGTGTTCGGCACCGGGGAGCTGTTTTTT.

This clone appeared a single time. The chain joins TRBV3-1 (or the pseudogene TRBV3-2) to TRBJ2-7; a weak D match, TRBD2 (7 bases). CDR3 size: 17 residues. The V gene's germline CDR1 is LGHDT and CDR2 YNNKEL (reference sequence). The V and J ends lost 0 bases and 7 bases respectively, with 22 bases between them. This CDR3 is CASSQEGRGGGTGEQYF. Here the CDR3 DNA reads TGTGCCAGCAGCCAAGAAGGACGGGGAGGGGGAACGGGGGAGCAGTACTTC.